The clone carrying this T cell receptor (beta chain) was seen many times. Its matching antigen is unknown. The CDR3 length is 13 residues. The germline V and J ends were trimmed by 2 bases and 5 bases, with 9 bases remaining between them. CDR1 is SNHLY and CDR2 is FYNNEI in the germline V gene. The record originates from a study of read filtering for tumor transcriptome and immune sequencing. The overall study: 8 patients were R-ISS I, approximately 15 were R-ISS II, roughly 7 were R-ISS III. DNase treatment preceded whole-transcriptome library preparation.

The study, taken as a whole, reports: Single-read clonotypes: roughly 86% of IR-seq clonotypes (around 3.5% of reads), more than 70% of RNA-seq clonotypes (roughly 49% of reads).

Molecular barcoded adaptors covering alpha/delta and beta/gamma chains were used on about 0.4 ug RNA. From the reads, TCRdb called clonotypes with MiXCR, one entry per CDR3 protein. The repertoire holds 42,000 or so distinct CDR3 sequences, under 15% seen once, with approximately 31% in the top ten. Bone marrow was sampled from every patient at the time of active disease. The V and J genes are TRBV2 and TRBJ1-2, with D maybe TRBD1 (6 bases). Source material: a population of CD138-negative cells sorted from bone marrow. This TCR was recovered from a donor over 35 with multiple myeloma. The CDR3: CASSETGSYGYTF. The CDR3 DNA follows: TGTGCCAGCAGTGAAACAGGGAGTTATGGCTACACCTTC.